The next 27 T cell receptor beta chains were all read from a single sample in a study of blood T cell repertoires in COVID-19. Sequencing used immunoSEQ multiplex PCR; TCRdb keeps in-frame clones, though not all of them. The top ten clones hold roughly 4.8% of a sample with approximately 150,000 clones, roughly 84% of them seen once. Source material: peripheral blood. These receptors originate from a human donor in a cohort sampled during active COVID-19.

J is TRBJ1-1 and V is TRBV7-2, with D perhaps TRBD1 (5 bases). This CDR3 region has 15 residues. Trimming left V 1 base short and J 6 bases short, with 15 bases between. Germline-derived CDR1 and CDR2 are SGHTA and FQGNSA. CDR3 in DNA: TGTGCCAGCAGCTTAGGTGGAGGGGCCCCCTCTGAAGCTTTCTTT. Residues: CASSLGGGAPSEAFF.

The V and J genes are TRBV3-1 (or the pseudogene TRBV3-2) and TRBJ2-3, with 11 bases that match TRBD2. This CDR3 has 15 amino acids. The J segment lost 2 bases and the V segment lost 4 bases, leaving 2 bases of the junction unmatched. CDR1 LGHDT and CDR2 YNNKEL come from the germline V gene (reference sequence). CDR3: CASSPSGGFTDTQYF. In nucleotides, the CDR3 is TGTGCCAGCAGCCCTAGCGGGGGGTTCACAGATACGCAGTATTTT.

Notes on this clone: The sample contains more than one DNA sequence encoding this CDR3. CDR3 loop: CASSFEGATAEAFF. The CDR3 nucleotides read TGCGCCAGCAGCTTCGAGGGGGCTACGGCCGAAGCTTTCTTT. V usage is TRBV5-1 and J usage is TRBJ1-1; 7 positions agree with TRBD1. This CDR3 comprises 14 residues. Germline V CDR1 and CDR2: SGHRS, YFSETQ. The ends lost 2 bases at V and 8 bases at J; junction bases unmatched: 9.

The gene calls are TRBV7-8 and TRBJ2-2, with 10 positions matching TRBD2. The length of the CDR3 is 16 residues. Germline trimming cut 5 bases from V and 0 bases from J; bases unmatched to any gene: 3. Germline CDR1 and CDR2: SGHVS and FQNEAQ. The CDR3 spells CASSRAGGPNTGELFF. Written as DNA, the CDR3 is TGTGCCAGCAGCCGAGCGGGGGGGCCGAACACCGGGGAGCTGTTTTTT.

The DNA of the CDR3 is TGTGCCAGCAGTTTAGTAGGCAGGGTAGGTCAGCCCCAGCATTTT. Protein sequence: CASSLVGRVGQPQHF. The V gene is TRBV28, the J gene TRBJ1-5; tentative D call: TRBD1 (5 bases). The CDR3 totals 15 residues. Trimming cost V 2 bases and J 6 bases, with 14 bases left between them. Germline V gene data show CDR1 as MDHEN and CDR2 as SYDVKM.

This chain uses TRBV19 with TRBJ1-1; 7 nucleotides align to TRBD1. CDR3 length equals 17 residues. CDR1 and CDR2 (germline): LNHDA, SQIVND (reference sequence). V was pared by 10 bases and J by 5 bases, with 22 bases of the junction left unmatched. The CDR3 DNA reads TGTGCCACAAGGGACAGTCCCATAAAGAGTGGGGGGACTGAAGCTTTCTTT. It is translated as CATRDSPIKSGGTEAFF.

The V call is TRBV30, the J call TRBJ1-5; D might be TRBD1 (6 bases). CDR1 GTSNPN and CDR2 SVGIG come from the germline V gene (reference sequence). V lost 1 base to trimming and J lost 6 bases, with 16 bases between them. The CDR3 runs to 15 residues. As DNA, the CDR3 is TGTGCCTGGAGTGGAGGCGGTCAGGGGAGTCAGCCCCAGCATTTT. Its protein product is CAWSGGGQGSQPQHF.

The chain combines TRBV3-1 (or the pseudogene TRBV3-2) with TRBJ2-3; 11 nucleotides agree with TRBD2. J was trimmed by 3 bases and V by 3 bases; bases with no gene match: 5. CDR3 length equals 16 residues. Germline CDR1 LGHDT, CDR2 YNNKEL (reference sequence). The CDR3 region is CASSHGTSGTTDTQYF. The CDR3 DNA reads TGTGCCAGCAGCCACGGGACTAGCGGTACAACAGATACGCAGTATTTT.

This sequence joins TRBV5-8 and TRBJ2-1; a possible D gene is TRBD2 (5 bases). Deletions cut 1 base from V and 4 bases from J, with 6 bases between. Per germline, CDR1 SGHTS and CDR2 YDEGEE. The CDR3 is 13 residues long. For the CDR3, the DNA is TGTGCCAGCAGCTTGCGGGGTTACAATGAGCAGTTCTTC. Translated, it gives CASSLRGYNEQFF.

The chain links TRBV5-4 to TRBJ2-3; tentatively, D is TRBD1 (6 bases). CDR1 is SGHNT, CDR2 YYREEE, per germline (reference sequence). V was clipped by 3 bases and J by 6 bases, with 20 bases between them. The CDR3 covers 16 residues. Here the CDR3 DNA reads TGTGCCAGCAGCTCCCCCGGGACACCGAGTCGGGATACGCAGTATTTT. Amino acid sequence: CASSSPGTPSRDTQYF.

This chain uses TRBV28 with TRBJ2-7, with D hard to call. CDR1 is MDHEN and CDR2 is SYDVKM in the germline V gene. V was pared by 6 bases and J by 5 bases, with 8 bases between. The CDR3 has 11 residues. This chain's CDR3 is CASRTLHEQYF. In nucleotides, the CDR3 is TGTGCCAGCAGAACTCTGCACGAGCAGTACTTC.

The chain uses TRBV12-3 or TRBV12-4 and TRBJ2-4; D unresolved. Trimming cost V 7 bases and J 9 bases, with 16 bases left between them. The CDR3 sequence is 13 residues long. The CDR3 DNA sequence: TGTGCCAGCACCTTTTCCTACAGTGGCATTCAGTACTTC. Encoded protein: CASTFSYSGIQYF.

The genes are TRBV9 and TRBJ2-1; 7 bases agree with TRBD2. The CDR3 has 16 residues. Trimming cost V 0 bases and J 0 bases; bases outside gene matches: 3. Germline CDR1 reads SGDLS; CDR2 reads YYNGEE. CDR3 coding DNA: TGTGCCAGCAGCGTAGGGACTAGTGGCTCCTACAATGAGCAGTTCTTC. It codes for CASSVGTSGSYNEQFF.

This clone was picked up one time. The rearrangement links TRBV5-6 to TRBJ2-5; 8 bases are shared with TRBD1. Germline values: CDR1 SGHDT, CDR2 YYEEEE. The CDR3 spans 15 residues. J lost 3 bases, V lost 3 bases, and 7 bases had no gene match. The CDR3 DNA reads TGTGCCAGCAGCTCCCCCTACAGGGGGGAAGAGACCCAGTACTTC. Its protein product is CASSSPYRGEETQYF.

This clone has a single count. The chain carries TRBV10-3 and TRBJ1-4, with 9 bases lining up with TRBD1. This CDR3 is built from 14 residues. The V gene end was trimmed by 5 bases and the J gene end by 8 bases; junction bases not matched to a gene: 6. Germline CDR1 and CDR2: ENHRY and SYGVKD. The CDR3 DNA sequence: TGTGCCATCAGTTCGGGACAGGGTGTGGAAAAACTGTTTTTT. Protein product: CAISSGQGVEKLFF.

The chain combines TRBV7-2 with TRBJ2-7, with 12 nucleotides matching TRBD2. The CDR3 length is 14 residues. V shed 8 bases, J shed 5 bases, and the junction held 7 bases outside the gene matches. Germline lookup yields CDR1 SGHTA and CDR2 FQGNSA. The DNA of the CDR3 is TGTGCCAGCGCCCTAGCGGGGGGGCGGAACGAGCAGTACTTC. Protein product: CASALAGGRNEQYF.

The rearrangement links TRBV5-1 to TRBJ2-2; 8 positions agree with TRBD2. CDR3 length: 15 amino acids. V lost 0 bases to trimming and J lost 4 bases; unmatched junction nucleotides: 2. Germline V lookup: CDR1 SGHRS, CDR2 YFSETQ. This CDR3 reads CASSLAAGATGELFF. The CDR3 DNA sequence: TGCGCCAGCAGCTTGGCAGCGGGGGCCACCGGGGAGCTGTTTTTT.

Note on this clone: Other DNA sequences in this sample translate to the same CDR3. The DNA for the CDR3 is TGTGCCTGGAGCGGGGGACAGGGTTCACCCCTCCACTTT. Its translation is CAWSGGQGSPLHF. The chain carries TRBV30 and TRBJ1-6, with 9 bases fitting TRBD1. The J segment lost 9 bases and the V segment lost 3 bases, leaving 3 bases of the junction unmatched. The length of the CDR3 is 13 residues. Germline CDR1 and CDR2: GTSNPN and SVGIG (reference sequence).

The V and J genes are TRBV3-1 (or the pseudogene TRBV3-2) and TRBJ1-6; 8 bases align to TRBD1. CDR3 length: 14 residues. V gave up 2 bases and J gave up 8 bases; unmatched junction bases: 2. Germline CDR1 reads LGHDT; CDR2 reads YNNKEL (reference sequence). CDR3 nucleotide sequence: TGTGCCAGCAGCCAATCGGGACAGGATTCACCCCTCCACTTT. Residues: CASSQSGQDSPLHF.

The chain uses TRBV28 and TRBJ1-6; 11 bases map to TRBD1. With 2 bases clipped from V and 17 bases from J, the junction kept 14 bases outside the gene matches. The germline V gene has CDR1 MDHEN and CDR2 SYDVKM. The CDR3 is 16 amino acids. The CDR3: CASSLPPGQGAQTFHF. The CDR3 bases are TGTGCCAGCAGTTTACCTCCCGGACAGGGGGCCCAAACGTTCCACTTT.

J is TRBJ1-1 and V is TRBV19; 8 bases match TRBD1. The V gene end was trimmed by 5 bases and the J gene end by 0 bases; junction bases not matched to a gene: 8. The CDR3 runs to 16 residues. Looked up from germline, CDR1 is LNHDA and CDR2 is SQIVND (reference sequence). Here the CDR3 reads CASSPRTGQMNTEAFF. The CDR3, as DNA: TGTGCCAGTAGTCCTCGGACAGGGCAGATGAACACTGAAGCTTTCTTT.

This rearrangement joins TRBV18 to TRBJ2-3; 10 bases line up with TRBD1. With 6 bases clipped from V and 4 bases from J, the junction kept 4 bases outside the gene matches. The CDR3 is 14 residues long. Germline loops: CDR1 KGHSH, CDR2 LQKENI. Here the CDR3 DNA reads TGTGCCAGCTCCCAAGGGACAGGGGCAGATACGCAGTATTTT. As protein: CASSQGTGADTQYF.

This chain connects TRBV6-5 to TRBJ1-1; maybe TRBD1 (5 bases). With 4 bases removed from V and 7 bases from J, the gap between germline ends came to 13 bases. This CDR3 has 13 residues. Germline V lookup: CDR1 MNHEY, CDR2 SVGAGI. The CDR3 DNA reads as TGTGCCAGCAGTTCGGTAGACGGGGGTGAAGCTTTCTTT. Protein: CASSSVDGGEAFF.

This chain links TRBV7-6 with TRBJ1-2, with 11 bases identical to TRBD1. This CDR3 is 18 amino acids long. Per the germline V gene, CDR1 is SGHVS and CDR2 is FNYEAQ. The V gene end was trimmed by 1 base and the J gene end by 2 bases; junction bases not matched to a gene: 9. The CDR3 DNA sequence: TGTGCCAGCAGCTTAGAATATCCCGGGACAGGGGGAAACTATGGCTACACCTTC. It yields the protein CASSLEYPGTGGNYGYTF. The variable domain in full, completed from reference TRBV7-6 and TRBJ1-2, reads GAGVSQSPRYKVTKRGQDVALRCDPISGHVSLYWYRQALGQGPEFLTYFNYEAQQDKSGLPNDRFSAERPEGSISTLTIQRTEQRDSAMYRCASSLEYPGTGGNYGYTFGSGTRLTVV.

The J gene is TRBJ2-7, the V gene TRBV6-5, with 7 bases aligning to TRBD2. This CDR3 contains 15 residues. Germline-derived CDR1 and CDR2 are MNHEY and SVGAGI. J lost 0 bases, V lost 5 bases, and 7 bases had no gene match. The CDR3 here is CASSLSGHSSYEQYV. In DNA form, the CDR3 reads TGTGCCAGCAGTCTTAGCGGGCACAGCTCCTACGAGCAGTACGTC.

V and J are TRBV3-1 (or the pseudogene TRBV3-2) and TRBJ2-5; 10 bases align to TRBD2. The CDR3 spans 16 residues. With 4 bases clipped from V and 5 bases from J, the junction kept 10 bases outside the gene matches. Germline CDR1 is LGHDT and CDR2 is YNNKEL (reference sequence). CDR3 residues: CASSLSGLAGVETQYF. The CDR3 DNA follows: TGTGCCAGCAGCCTCTCTGGCCTAGCGGGAGTGGAGACCCAGTACTTC.

The rearrangement uses TRBV12-3 or TRBV12-4 and TRBJ1-6, with a possible D match to TRBD1 (6 bases). This CDR3 is built from 13 residues. Deletions cut 6 bases from V and 10 bases from J, with 13 bases between. The CDR3 loop is CASSFTGNSPLHF. CDR3 sequence (DNA): TGTGCCAGCAGCTTCACAGGGAACTCACCCCTCCACTTT.